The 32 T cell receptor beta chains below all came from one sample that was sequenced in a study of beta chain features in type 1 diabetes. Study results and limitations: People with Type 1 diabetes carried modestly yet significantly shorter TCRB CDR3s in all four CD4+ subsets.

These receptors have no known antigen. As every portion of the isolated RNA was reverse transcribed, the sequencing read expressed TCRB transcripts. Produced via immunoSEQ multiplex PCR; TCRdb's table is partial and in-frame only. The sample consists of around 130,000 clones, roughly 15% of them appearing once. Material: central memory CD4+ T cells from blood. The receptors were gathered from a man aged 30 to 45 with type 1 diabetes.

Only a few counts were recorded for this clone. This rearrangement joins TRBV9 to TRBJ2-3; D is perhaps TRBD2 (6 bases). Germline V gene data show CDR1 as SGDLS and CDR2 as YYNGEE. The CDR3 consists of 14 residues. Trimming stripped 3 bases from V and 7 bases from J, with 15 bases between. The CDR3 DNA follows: TGTGCCAGCAGCGCCCTCCCACTAGCTAATACGCAGTATTTT. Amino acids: CASSALPLANTQYF.

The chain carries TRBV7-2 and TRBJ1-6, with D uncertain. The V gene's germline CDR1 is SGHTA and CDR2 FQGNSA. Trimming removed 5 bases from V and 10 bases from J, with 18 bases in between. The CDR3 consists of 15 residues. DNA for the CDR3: TGTGCCAGCAGCCCCCTCCAAGTAGTAACCTCACCCCTCCACTTT. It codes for CASSPLQVVTSPLHF.

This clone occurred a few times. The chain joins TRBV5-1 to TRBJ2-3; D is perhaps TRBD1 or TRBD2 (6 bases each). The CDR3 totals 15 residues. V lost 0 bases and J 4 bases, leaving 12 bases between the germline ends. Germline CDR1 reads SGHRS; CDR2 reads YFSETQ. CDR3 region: CASSLDGGGSDTQYF. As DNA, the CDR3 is TGCGCCAGCAGCTTGGATGGAGGGGGATCAGATACGCAGTATTTT.

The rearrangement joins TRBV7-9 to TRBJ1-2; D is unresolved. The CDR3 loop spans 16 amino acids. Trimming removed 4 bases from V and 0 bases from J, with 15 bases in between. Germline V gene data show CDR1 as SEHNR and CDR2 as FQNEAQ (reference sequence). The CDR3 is CASSSWMGGSNYGYTF. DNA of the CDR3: TGTGCCAGCAGCTCCTGGATGGGCGGCTCTAACTATGGCTACACCTTC.

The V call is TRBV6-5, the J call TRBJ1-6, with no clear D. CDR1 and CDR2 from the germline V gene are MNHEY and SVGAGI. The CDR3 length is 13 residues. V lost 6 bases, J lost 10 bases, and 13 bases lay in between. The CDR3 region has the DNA TGTGCCAGCAGCCTTTCAGAGGACTCACCCCTCCACTTT. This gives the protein CASSLSEDSPLHF.

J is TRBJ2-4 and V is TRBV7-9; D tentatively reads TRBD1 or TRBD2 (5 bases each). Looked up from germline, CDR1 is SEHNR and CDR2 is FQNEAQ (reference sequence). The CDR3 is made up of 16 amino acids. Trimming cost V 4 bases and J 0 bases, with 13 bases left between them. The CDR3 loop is CASSSGTILAKNIQYF. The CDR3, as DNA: TGTGCCAGCAGCTCAGGGACGATCCTAGCCAAAAACATTCAGTACTTC.

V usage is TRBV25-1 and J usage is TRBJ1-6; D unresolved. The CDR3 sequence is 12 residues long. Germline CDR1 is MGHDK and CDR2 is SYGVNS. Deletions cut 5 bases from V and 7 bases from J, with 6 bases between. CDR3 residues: CASSLGNSPLHF. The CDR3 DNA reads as TGTGCCAGCAGTTTGGGGAATTCACCCCTCCACTTT.

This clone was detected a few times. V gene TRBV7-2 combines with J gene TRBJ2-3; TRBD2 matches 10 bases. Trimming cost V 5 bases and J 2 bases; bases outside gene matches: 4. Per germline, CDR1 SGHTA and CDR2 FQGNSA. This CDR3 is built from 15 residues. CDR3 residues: CASSQLAGPTDTQYF. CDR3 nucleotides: TGTGCCAGCAGCCAACTAGCGGGGCCCACAGATACGCAGTATTTT.

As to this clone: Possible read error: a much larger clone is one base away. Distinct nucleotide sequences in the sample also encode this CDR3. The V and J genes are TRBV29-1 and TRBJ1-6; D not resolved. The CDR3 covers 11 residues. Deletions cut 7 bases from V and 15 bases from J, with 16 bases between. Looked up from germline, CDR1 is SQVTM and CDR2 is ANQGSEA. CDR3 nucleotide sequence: TGCAGCGCCGAAGACGGCCGGCTCCTCCACTTT. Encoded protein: CSAEDGRLLHF.

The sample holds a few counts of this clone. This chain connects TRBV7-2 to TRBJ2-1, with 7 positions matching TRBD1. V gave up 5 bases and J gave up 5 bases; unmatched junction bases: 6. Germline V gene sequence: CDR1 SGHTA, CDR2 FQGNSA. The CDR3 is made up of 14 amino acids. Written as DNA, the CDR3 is TGTGCCAGCAGCCCAGGGGGAGCGAACAATGAGCAGTTCTTC. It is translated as CASSPGGANNEQFF.

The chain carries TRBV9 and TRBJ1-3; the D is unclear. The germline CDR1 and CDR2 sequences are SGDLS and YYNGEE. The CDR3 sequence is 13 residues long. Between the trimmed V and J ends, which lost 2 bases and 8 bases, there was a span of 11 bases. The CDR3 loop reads CASSVDPKDTIYF. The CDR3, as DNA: TGTGCCAGCAGCGTGGACCCGAAGGACACCATATATTTT.

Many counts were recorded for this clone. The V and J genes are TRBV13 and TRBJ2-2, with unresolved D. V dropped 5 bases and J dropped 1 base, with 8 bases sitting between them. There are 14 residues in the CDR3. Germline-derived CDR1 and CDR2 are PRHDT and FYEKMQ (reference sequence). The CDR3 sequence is CASSLRQNTGELFF. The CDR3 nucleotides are TGTGCCAGCAGCCTCCGACAGAACACCGGGGAGCTGTTTTTT. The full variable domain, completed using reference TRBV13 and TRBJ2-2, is AAGVIQSPRHLIKEKRETATLKCYPIPRHDTVYWYQQGPGQDPQFLISFYEKMQSDKGSIPDRFSAQQFSDYHSELNMSSLELGDSALYFCASSLRQNTGELFFGEGSRLTVL.

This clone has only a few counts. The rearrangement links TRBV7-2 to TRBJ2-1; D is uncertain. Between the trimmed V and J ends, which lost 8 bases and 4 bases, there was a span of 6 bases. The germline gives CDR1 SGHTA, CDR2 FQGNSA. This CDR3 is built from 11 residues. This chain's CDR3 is CASGWYNEQFF. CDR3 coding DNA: TGTGCCAGCGGATGGTACAATGAGCAGTTCTTC. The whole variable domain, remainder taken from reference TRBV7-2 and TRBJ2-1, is GAGVSQSPSNKVTEKGKDVELRCDPISGHTALYWYRQSLGQGLEFLIYFQGNSAPDKSGLPSDRFSAERTGGSVSTLTIQRTQQEDSAVYLCASGWYNEQFFGPGTRLTVL.

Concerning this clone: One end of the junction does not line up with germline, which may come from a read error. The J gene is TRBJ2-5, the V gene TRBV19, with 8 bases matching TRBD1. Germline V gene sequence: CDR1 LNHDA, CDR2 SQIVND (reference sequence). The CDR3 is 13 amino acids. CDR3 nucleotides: TGTGCCAGTAGTTTAGACAGGGGAGAGACCCAGTACTTC. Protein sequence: CASSLDRGETQYF.

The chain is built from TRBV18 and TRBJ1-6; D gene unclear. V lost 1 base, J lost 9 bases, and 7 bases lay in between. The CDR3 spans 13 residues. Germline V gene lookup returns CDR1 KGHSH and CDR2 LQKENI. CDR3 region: CASSPREGSPLHF. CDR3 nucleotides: TGTGCCAGCTCACCACGGGAAGGTTCACCCCTCCACTTT. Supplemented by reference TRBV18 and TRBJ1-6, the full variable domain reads NAGVMQNPRHLVRRRGQEARLRCSPMKGHSHVYWYRQLPEEGLKFMVYLQKENIIDESGMPKERFSAEFPKEGPSILRIQQVVRGDSAAYFCASSPREGSPLHFGNGTRLTVT.

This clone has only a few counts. The CDR3 region is CASSQGRRIGRSVYEQYF. DNA for the CDR3: TGCGCCAGCAGCCAAGGAAGAAGGATAGGACGGTCAGTCTACGAGCAGTACTTC. This chain uses TRBV4-3 with TRBJ2-7; no reliable D call. The germline V gene encodes CDR1 LGHNA and CDR2 YSLEER. This CDR3 has 18 amino acids. Between the trimmed V and J ends, which lost 1 base and 3 bases, there was a span of 22 bases.

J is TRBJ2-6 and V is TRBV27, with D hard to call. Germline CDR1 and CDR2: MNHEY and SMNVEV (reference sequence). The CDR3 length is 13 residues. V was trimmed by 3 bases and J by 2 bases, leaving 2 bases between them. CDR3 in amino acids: CASSFAGANVLTF. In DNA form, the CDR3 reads TGTGCCAGCAGTTTTGCTGGGGCCAACGTCCTGACTTTC. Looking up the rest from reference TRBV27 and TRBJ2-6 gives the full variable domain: EAQVTQNPRYLITVTGKKLTVTCSQNMNHEYMSWYRQDPGLGLRQIYYSMNVEVTDKGDVPEGYKVSRKEKRNFPLILESPSPNQTSLYFCASSFAGANVLTFGAGSRLTVL.

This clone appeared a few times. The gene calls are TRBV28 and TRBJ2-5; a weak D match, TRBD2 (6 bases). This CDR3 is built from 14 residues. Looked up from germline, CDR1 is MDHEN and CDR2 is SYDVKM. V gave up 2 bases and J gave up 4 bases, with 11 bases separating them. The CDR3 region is CASSLGGSGETQYF. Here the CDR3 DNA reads TGTGCCAGCAGTTTAGGAGGGTCAGGAGAGACCCAGTACTTC.

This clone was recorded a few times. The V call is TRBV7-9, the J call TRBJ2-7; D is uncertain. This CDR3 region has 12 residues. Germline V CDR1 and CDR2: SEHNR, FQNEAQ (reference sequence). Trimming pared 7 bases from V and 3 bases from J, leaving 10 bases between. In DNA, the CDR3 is TGTGCCAGCACCAACACTATCTACGAGCAGTACTTC. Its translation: CASTNTIYEQYF.

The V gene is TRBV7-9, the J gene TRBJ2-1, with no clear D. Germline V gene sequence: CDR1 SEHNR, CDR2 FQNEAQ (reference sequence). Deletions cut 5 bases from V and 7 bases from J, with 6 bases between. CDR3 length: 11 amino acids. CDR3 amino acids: CASSRLNEQFF. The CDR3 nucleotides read TGTGCCAGCAGCCGCCTAAATGAGCAGTTCTTC.

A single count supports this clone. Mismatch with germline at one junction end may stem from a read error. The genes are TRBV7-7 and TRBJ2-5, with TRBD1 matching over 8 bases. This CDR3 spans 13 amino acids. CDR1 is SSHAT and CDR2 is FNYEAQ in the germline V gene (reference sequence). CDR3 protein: CASSQDREETQYF. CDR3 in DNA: TGTGCTAGCAGCCAGGACAGGGAAGAGACCCAGTACTTC.

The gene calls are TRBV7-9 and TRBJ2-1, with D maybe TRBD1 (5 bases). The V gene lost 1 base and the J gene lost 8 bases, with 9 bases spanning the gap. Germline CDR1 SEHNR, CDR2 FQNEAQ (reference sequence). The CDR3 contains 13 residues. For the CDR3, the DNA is TGTGCCAGCAGCTTAGAGGGGCCTCATGAGCAGTTCTTC. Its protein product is CASSLEGPHEQFF.

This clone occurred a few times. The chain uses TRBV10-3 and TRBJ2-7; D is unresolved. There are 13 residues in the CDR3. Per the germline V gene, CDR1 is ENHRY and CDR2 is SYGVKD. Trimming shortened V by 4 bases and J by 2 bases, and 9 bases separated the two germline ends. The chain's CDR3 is CAISGSVTYEQYF. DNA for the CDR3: TGTGCCATCAGTGGGTCGGTAACCTACGAGCAGTACTTC.

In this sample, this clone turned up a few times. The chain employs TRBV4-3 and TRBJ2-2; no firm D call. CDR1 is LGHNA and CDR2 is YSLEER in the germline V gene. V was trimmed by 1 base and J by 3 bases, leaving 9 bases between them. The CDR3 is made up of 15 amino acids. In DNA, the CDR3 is TGCGCCAGCAGCCAAGTCGGTACACACACCGGGGAGCTGTTTTTT. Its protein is CASSQVGTHTGELFF.

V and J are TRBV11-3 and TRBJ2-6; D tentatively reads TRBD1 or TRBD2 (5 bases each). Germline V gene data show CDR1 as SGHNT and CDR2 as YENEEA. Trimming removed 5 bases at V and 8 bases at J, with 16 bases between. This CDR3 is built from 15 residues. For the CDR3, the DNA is TGTGCCAGCAGCGCCGGGGACCGCTCGTCCAACGTCCTGACTTTC. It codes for CASSAGDRSSNVLTF.

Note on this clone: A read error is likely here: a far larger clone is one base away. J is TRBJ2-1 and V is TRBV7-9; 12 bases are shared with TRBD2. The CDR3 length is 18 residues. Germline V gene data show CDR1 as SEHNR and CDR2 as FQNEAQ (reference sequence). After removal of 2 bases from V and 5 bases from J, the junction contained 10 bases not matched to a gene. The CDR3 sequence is CASSLPMRLAGANNEQFF. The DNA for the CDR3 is TGTGCCAGCAGCTTACCAATGAGACTAGCGGGGGCAAACAATGAGCAGTTCTTC. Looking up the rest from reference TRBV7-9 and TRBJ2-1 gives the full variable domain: DTGVSQNPRHKITKRGQNVTFRCDPISEHNRLYWYRQTLGQGPEFLTYFQNEAQLEKSRLLSDRFSAERPKGSFSTLEIQRTEQGDSAMYLCASSLPMRLAGANNEQFFGPGTRLTVL.

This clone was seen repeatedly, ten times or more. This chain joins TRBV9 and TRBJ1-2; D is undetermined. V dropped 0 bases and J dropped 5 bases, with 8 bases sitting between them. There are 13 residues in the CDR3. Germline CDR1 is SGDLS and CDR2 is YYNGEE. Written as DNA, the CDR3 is TGTGCCAGCAGCGTAGCCTCTCTGTATGGCTACACCTTC. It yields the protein CASSVASLYGYTF.

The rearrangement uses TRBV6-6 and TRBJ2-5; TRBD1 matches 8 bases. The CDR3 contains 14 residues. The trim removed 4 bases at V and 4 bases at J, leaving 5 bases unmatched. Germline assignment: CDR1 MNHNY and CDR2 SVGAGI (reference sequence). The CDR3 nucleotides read TGTGCCAGCAGTTTTGGAGACAGGGGAGAGACCCAGTACTTC. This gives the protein CASSFGDRGETQYF.

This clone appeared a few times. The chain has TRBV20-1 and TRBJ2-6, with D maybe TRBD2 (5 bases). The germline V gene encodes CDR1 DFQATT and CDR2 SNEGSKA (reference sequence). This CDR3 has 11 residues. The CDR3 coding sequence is TGCAGGGCTTCGGCGGGCAACGTCCTGACTTTC. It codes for CRASAGNVLTF.

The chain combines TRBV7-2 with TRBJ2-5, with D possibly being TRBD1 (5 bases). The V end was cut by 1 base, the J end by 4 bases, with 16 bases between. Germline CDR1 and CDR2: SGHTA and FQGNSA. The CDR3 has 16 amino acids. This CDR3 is CASSLGTRRGPETQYF. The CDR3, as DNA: TGTGCCAGCAGCTTAGGGACCCGAAGGGGCCCAGAGACCCAGTACTTC.

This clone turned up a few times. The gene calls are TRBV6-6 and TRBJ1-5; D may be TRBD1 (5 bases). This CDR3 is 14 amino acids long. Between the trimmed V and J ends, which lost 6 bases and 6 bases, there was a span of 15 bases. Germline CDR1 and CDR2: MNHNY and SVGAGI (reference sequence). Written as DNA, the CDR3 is TGTGCCAGCAGGCCCCCGGCGAGGGGTCAGCCCCAGCATTTT. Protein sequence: CASRPPARGQPQHF.

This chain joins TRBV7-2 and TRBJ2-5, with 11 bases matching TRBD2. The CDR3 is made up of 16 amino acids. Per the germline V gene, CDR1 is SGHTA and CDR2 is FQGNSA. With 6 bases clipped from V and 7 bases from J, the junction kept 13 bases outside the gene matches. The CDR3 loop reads CASRIDGSGGALTQYF. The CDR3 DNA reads TGTGCCAGCAGAATAGACGGTAGCGGGGGGGCTTTGACCCAGTACTTC.